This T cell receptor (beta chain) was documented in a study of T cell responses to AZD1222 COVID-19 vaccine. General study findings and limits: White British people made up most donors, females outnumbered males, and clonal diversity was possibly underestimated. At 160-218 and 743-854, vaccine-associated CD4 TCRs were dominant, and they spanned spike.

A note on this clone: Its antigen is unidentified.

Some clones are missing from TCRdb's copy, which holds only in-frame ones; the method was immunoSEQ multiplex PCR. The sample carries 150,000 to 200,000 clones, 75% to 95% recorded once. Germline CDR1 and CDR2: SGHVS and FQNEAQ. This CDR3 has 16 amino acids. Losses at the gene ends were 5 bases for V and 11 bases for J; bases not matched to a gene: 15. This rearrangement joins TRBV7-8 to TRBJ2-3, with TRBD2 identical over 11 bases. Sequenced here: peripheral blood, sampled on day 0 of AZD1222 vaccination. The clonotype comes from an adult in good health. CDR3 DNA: TGTGCCAGCAGCCCCCGCCGCCTAGCGGGGGGAACTAAGCAGTATTTT. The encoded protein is CASSPRRLAGGTKQYF.